This T cell receptor beta chain appears in the sequencing data of a study of prognosis after radiotherapy for stage I lung cancer (dated by TCRdb to the early 2020s). Regarding the complete study: Between early 2018 and 2019, 15 to 20 stage I NSCLC patients were enrolled in Nanjing, China. Patients with newly diagnosed primary stage I lung tumors numbered about 15, with about 5 others having oligometastatic NSCLC after surgical resection of the primary tumor. All patients were considered medically inoperable, owing to comorbidities in roughly 11 and refusal of surgery in about 7. Ages in the cohort of about a dozen men and a handful of women ranged from roughly 53 to 84 years, with a median of 74. Tumor histology was squamous cell carcinoma in about seven patients and adenocarcinoma in approximately 11. SBRT was delivered in 3 to 5 fractions with a biologically effective dose of at least 100 Gy, and image-guided IMRT or VMAT was used for delivery. Concurrent therapy was not administered to any patient alongside SBRT. After SBRT, distant metastases developed in about 20% of the 19 patients at a median of 7 months, while the remaining 15 patients had no significant progression. Peripheral blood TCR beta repertoires were profiled in stage I NSCLC patients before and after stereotactic body radiotherapy, and the study then linked these repertoires to distant failure. A total of around 40 blood samples from around 19 patients were sequenced, with one sample obtained before and one obtained after SBRT for each patient.

Clipping removes 7 bases from V and 0 bases from J, with 5 as the unmatched junction base count. The CDR3 has 14 amino acids, counting the end cysteine and phenylalanine. Solely the CDR3 DNA is kept, with 42 bases framed from the first base. According to the germline V gene, CDR1 reads ENHRY and CDR2 reads SYGVKD. This clonotype has a count of ten or more. Its recognized antigen is unknown. No much larger clone is present one base from it, and per-base qualities are unavailable. The paper as a whole reports these results and caveats: No adjustment for multiple comparisons was applied to any of the reported P values. TRBV and TRBJ usage frequencies reportedly differed by metastasis status, in two V genes at baseline and in fewer than 10 V and two J genes after SBRT. The small cohort and short follow-up limited the study, so independent validation of the findings is needed. Post-SBRT Shannon entropy and its change from baseline were lower in patients who developed distant metastases; baseline Shannon entropy was not associated with metastases. No determination of tumor specificity was made for expanded TCR clones. Unique TCR clone counts fell after SBRT (median about 9,800 before versus roughly 7,200 after; Wilcoxon paired P=0.011).

A history of other malignancies or of prior chemotherapy or radiotherapy was absent in all patients, and node-negative disease was shown on CT and PET/CT in all patients. At each of two time points, around 6 milliliters of peripheral venous blood were collected into EDTA tubes. Ficoll-Paque Plus density-gradient centrifugation was used to isolate PBMCs. Immediately after collection, samples were stored at -80 degrees C until analysis. Two rounds of multiplex PCR on genomic DNA were used to amplify the TCR beta CDR3 region. The first PCR round used primers specific to each TRBV and TRBJ gene, with sequences filed in Chinese patent CN105087789A. Universal primers were used in the second PCR round. The Roche High Pure PCR Template Preparation Kit was used to extract genomic DNA from frozen PBMCs. The libraries underwent paired-end sequencing with 151 bp reads on an Illumina HiSeq 3000. As for how the authors treated the data: CutAdapt was used to remove raw reads lacking the multiplex PCR primer sequences. Using PEAR, the high-quality paired reads were merged into contigs. MiXCR assigned TRB V, D and J gene segments to each contig by aligning to reference sequences. To remove sequencing errors, CDR3 sequences were clustered according to base quality and sequence similarity. Diversity was measured as Shannon entropy normalized by the natural log of productive TCR sequence number. To get clonality, Shannon entropy was divided by the natural log of the number of unique clonotypes, and that result was subtracted from one. Progression-free survival cut-offs for repertoire metrics were chosen using the Youden index of ROC curves, with analyses run in R 3.5.3. TCRdb reanalyzed the raw reads on its own, using fastp at Q25 for trimming and MiXCR for clone calling, and kept in-frame beta chains. Each entry merges the rows of one CDR3 protein and shows their most common DNA and genes. These V and J calls are TCRdb output, not the study's own analysis. The sample records about 27,000 distinct CDR3 sequences, under 60% of which are singletons. Around 14% of the sample is in the top ten clones.

The TCR sequence derives from a donor over 45 with non-small cell lung cancer. The sequence links TRBV10-3 to TRBJ1-1; 7 central bases correspond to TRBD1. The sample consisted of PBMCs, taken before or after stereotactic body radiation therapy (not recorded which). The nucleotides are TGTGCCATCAAGAAGGACAGGTTGAACACTGAAGCTTTCTTT. Translated, it reads CAIKKDRLNTEAFF.